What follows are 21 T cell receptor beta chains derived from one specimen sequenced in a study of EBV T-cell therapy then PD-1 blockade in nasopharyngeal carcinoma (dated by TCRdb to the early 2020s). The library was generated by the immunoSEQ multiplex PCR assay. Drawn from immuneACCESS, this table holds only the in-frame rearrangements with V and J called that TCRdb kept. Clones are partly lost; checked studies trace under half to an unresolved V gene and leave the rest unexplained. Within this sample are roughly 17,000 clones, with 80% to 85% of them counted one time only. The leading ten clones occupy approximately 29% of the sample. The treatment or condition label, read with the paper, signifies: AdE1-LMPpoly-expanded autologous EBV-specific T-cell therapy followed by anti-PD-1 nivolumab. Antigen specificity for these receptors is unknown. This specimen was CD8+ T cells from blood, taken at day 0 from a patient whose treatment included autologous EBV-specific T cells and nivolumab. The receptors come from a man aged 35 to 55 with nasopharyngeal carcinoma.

CDR3 region: CASSQDRAGGYEQYF. The CDR3 DNA follows: TGTGCCAGCAGCCAAGATCGGGCAGGGGGCTACGAGCAGTACTTC. The chain couples TRBV4-2 to TRBJ2-7; TRBD1 matches 7 bases. CDR3 length: 15 amino acids. V trimming: 0 bases; J trimming: 3 bases; junction bases outside the gene matches: 5. Germline V gives CDR1 LGHNA, CDR2 YNFKEQ.

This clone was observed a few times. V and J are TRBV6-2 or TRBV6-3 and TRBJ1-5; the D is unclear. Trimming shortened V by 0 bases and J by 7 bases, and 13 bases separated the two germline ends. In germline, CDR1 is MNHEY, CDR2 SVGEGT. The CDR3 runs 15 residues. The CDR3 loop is CASSYSDGEGQPQHF. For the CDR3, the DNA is TGTGCCAGCAGTTACTCGGACGGGGAGGGACAGCCCCAGCATTTT.

CDR3 in amino acids: CASSHPRGGAYQETQYF. DNA for the CDR3: TGCGCCAGCAGCCACCCAAGAGGGGGGGCGTACCAAGAGACCCAGTACTTC. This sequence joins TRBV4-1 and TRBJ2-5, with D tentatively TRBD2 (7 bases). V was clipped by 3 bases and J by 0 bases, with 17 bases between them. The germline CDR1 and CDR2 sequences are MGHRA and YSYEKL. The CDR3 runs to 17 residues.

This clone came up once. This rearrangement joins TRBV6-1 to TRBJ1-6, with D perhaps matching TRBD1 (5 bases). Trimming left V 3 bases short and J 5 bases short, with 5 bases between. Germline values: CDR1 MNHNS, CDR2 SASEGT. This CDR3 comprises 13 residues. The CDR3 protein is CASSDRDNSPLHF. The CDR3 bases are TGTGCCAGCAGTGACAGGGATAATTCACCCCTCCACTTT.

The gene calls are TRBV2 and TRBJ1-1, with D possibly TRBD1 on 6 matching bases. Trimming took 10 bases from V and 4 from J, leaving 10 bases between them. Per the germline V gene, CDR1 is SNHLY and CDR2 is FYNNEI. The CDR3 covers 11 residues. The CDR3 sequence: CATDRITEAFF. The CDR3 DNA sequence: TGTGCCACGGACAGAATCACTGAAGCTTTCTTT.

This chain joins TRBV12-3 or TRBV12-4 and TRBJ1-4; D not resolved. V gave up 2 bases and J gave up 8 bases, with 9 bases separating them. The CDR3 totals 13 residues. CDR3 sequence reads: CASSLTLWEKLFF. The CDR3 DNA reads TGTGCCAGCAGTTTAACCCTATGGGAAAAACTGTTTTTT.

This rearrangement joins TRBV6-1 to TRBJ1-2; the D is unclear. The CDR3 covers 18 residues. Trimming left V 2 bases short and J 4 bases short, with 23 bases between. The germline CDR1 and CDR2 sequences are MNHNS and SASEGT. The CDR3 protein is CASSEHRRNRERFYGYTF. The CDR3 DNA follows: TGTGCCAGCAGTGAACACCGACGGAACAGAGAGCGATTCTATGGCTACACCTTC.

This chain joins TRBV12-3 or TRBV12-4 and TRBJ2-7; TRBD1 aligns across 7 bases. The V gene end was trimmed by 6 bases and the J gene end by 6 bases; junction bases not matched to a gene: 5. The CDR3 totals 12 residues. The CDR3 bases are TGTGCCAGCAGCAAGACAGGGTTCGAGCAGTACTTC. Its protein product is CASSKTGFEQYF.

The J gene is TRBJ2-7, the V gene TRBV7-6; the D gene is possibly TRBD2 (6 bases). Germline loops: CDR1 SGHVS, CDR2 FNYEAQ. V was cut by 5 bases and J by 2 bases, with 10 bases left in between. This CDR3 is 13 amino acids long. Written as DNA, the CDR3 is TGTGCCAGCAGCCCGGGGGAAACCTACGAGCAGTACTTC. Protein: CASSPGETYEQYF.

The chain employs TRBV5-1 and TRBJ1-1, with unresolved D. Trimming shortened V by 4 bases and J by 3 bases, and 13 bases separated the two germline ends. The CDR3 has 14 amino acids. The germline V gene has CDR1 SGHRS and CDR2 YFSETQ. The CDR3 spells CASSTGGHDTEAFF. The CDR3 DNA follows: TGCGCCAGCAGCACGGGAGGGCATGACACTGAAGCTTTCTTT.

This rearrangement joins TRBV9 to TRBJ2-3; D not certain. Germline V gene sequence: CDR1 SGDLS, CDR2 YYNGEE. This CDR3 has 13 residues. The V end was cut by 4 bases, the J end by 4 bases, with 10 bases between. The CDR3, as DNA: TGTGCCAGCAGCCCCCAAATGGCAGATACGCAGTATTTT. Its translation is CASSPQMADTQYF.

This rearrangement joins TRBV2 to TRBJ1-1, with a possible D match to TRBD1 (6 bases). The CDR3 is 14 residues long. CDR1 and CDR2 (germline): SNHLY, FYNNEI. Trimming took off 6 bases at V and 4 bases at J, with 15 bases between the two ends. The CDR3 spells CASSGGDTGTEAFF. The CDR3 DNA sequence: TGTGCCAGCAGCGGGGGGGACACCGGCACTGAAGCTTTCTTT. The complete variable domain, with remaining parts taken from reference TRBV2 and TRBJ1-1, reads EPEVTQTPSHQVTQMGQEVILRCVPISNHLYFYWYRQILGQKVEFLVSFYNNEISEKSEIFDDQFSVERPDGSNFTLKIRSTKLEDSAMYFCASSGGDTGTEAFFGQGTRLTVV.

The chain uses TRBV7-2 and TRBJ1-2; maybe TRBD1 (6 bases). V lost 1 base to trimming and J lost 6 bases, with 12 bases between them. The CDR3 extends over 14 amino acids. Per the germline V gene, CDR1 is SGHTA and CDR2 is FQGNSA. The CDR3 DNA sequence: TGTGCCAGCAGCTTAGGTCGACGGACAGATGGCTACACCTTC. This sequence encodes CASSLGRRTDGYTF.

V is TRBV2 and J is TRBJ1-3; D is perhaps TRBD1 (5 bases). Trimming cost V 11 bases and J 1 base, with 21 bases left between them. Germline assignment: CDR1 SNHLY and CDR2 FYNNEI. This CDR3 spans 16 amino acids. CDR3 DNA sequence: TGTGCCGTCTTAGCAAGGGGCGTTAGGTCTGGAAACACCATATATTTT. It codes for CAVLARGVRSGNTIYF.

The CDR3 sequence is CASSPSLNSPLHF. The CDR3 DNA follows: TGCGCCAGCAGCCCTAGTCTAAATTCACCCCTCCACTTT. The gene calls are TRBV4-1 and TRBJ1-6; D is undetermined. The V gene's germline CDR1 is MGHRA and CDR2 YSYEKL. The CDR3 runs to 13 residues. V was trimmed by 4 bases and J by 7 bases, leaving 8 bases between them.

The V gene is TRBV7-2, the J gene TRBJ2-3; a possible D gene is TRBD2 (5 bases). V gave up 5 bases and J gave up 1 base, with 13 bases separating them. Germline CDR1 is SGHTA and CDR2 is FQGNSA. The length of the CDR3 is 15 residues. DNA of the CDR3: TGTGCCAGCAGCCTTCTAGAGGGCCGCACAGATACGCAGTATTTT. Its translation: CASSLLEGRTDTQYF.

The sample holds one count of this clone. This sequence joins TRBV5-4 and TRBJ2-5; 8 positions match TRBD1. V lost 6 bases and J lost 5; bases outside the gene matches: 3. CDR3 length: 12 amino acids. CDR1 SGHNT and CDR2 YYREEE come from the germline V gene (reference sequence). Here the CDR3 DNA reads TGTGCCAGCAAGGACAGGGCCGAGACCCAGTACTTC. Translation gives CASKDRAETQYF.

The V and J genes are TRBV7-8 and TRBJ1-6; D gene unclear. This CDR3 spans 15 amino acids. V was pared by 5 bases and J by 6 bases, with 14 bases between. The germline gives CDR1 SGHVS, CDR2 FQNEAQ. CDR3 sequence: CASSTPGYGNSPLHF. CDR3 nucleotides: TGTGCCAGCAGCACCCCGGGTTACGGTAATTCACCCCTCCACTTT.

CDR3 DNA: TGTGCCAGCAGCCAACAAGGGTTCGGGGCCAACGTCCTGACTTTC. Protein product: CASSQQGFGANVLTF. V usage is TRBV14 and J usage is TRBJ2-6; D not certain. CDR1 and CDR2 from the germline V gene are SGHDN and FVKESK. Trimming cost V 2 bases and J 4 bases, with 9 bases left between them. This CDR3 comprises 15 residues.

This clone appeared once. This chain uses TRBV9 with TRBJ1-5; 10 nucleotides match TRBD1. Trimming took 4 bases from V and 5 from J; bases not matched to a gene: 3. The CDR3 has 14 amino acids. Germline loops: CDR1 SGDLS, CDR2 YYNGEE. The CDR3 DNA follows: TGTGCCAGCAGCCGAGACAGGGGGCATCAGCCCCAGCATTTT. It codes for CASSRDRGHQPQHF.

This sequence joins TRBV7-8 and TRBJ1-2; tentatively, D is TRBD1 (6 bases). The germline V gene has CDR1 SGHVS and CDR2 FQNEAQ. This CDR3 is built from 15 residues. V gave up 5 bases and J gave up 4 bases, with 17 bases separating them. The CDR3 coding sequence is TGTGCCAGCAGCCTCGGGGGGGGCGATGGCTATGGCTACACCTTC. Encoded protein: CASSLGGGDGYGYTF.